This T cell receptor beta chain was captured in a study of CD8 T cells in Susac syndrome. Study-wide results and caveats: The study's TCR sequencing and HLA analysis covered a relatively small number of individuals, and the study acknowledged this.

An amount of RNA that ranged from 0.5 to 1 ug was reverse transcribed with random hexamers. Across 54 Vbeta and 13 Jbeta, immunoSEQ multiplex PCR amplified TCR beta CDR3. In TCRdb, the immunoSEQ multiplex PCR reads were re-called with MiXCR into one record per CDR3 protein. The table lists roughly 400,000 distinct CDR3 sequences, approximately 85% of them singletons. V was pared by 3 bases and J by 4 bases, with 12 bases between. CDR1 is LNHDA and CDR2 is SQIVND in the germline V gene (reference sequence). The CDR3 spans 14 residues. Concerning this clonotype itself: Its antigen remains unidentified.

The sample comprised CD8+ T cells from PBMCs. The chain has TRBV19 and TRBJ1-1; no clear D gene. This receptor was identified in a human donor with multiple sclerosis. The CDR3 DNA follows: TGTGCCAGTAGTATCATGGGCGTTGGCACTGAAGCTTTCTTT. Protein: CASSIMGVGTEAFF.